A selection of T cell receptor beta chains follows, all from one sample in a study of T-cell reconstitution after alpha-beta-depleted transplantation in children. A single record per CDR3 protein comes from TCRdb applying MiXCR to the PCR reads. This table has 200,000 to 250,000 distinct CDR3 sequences, approximately 11% appearing once. This material consisted of PBMCs, taken before TCRalphabeta/CD19-depleted stem cell transplant. All receptors come from a child less than two years old with acute myeloid leukemia, due to receive a stem cell transplant. CDR3s include the opening cysteine and the closing phenylalanine or tryptophan. The order of the fields is J gene, V gene, clone size, CDR3 protein. Not all rows give a size; the values are once, few, many and, for expanded clones, a class.

J gene: TRBJ1-2; V gene: TRBV7-9; clone size: many; CDR3 protein: CASSRGTQGGYTF
J gene: TRBJ2-6; V gene: TRBV27; clone size: many; CDR3 protein: CASSLMSRYPAGANVLTF
J gene: TRBJ2-2; V gene: TRBV7-3; clone size: many; CDR3 protein: CASSLRGTLTGELFF
J gene: TRBJ2-7; V gene: TRBV5-1; clone size: many; CDR3 protein: CASSGSSTGEPYF
J gene: TRBJ2-3; V gene: TRBV14; clone size: many; CDR3 protein: CASSQEQVLTDTQYF
J gene: TRBJ1-6; V gene: TRBV7-9; clone size: many; CDR3 protein: CASSLPGAPNSPLHF
J gene: TRBJ2-7; V gene: TRBV5-6; clone size: many; CDR3 protein: CASSLLAGGSGYEQYF
J gene: TRBJ2-7; V gene: TRBV20-1; clone size: -; CDR3 protein: CIGGGARGRSYEQYF
J gene: TRBJ1-4; V gene: TRBV20-1; clone size: many; CDR3 protein: CSAWDREKLFF
J gene: TRBJ2-1; V gene: TRBV18; clone size: -; CDR3 protein: CASSPEGTYNEQFF
J gene: TRBJ1-2; V gene: TRBV25-1; clone size: -; CDR3 protein: CASSEFNSGGYTF
J gene: TRBJ2-2; V gene: TRBV25-1; clone size: many; CDR3 protein: CASSESGFSNTGELFF
J gene: TRBJ1-2; V gene: TRBV5-1; clone size: many; CDR3 protein: CASSLDEGLYGYTF
J gene: TRBJ2-7; V gene: TRBV20-1; clone size: many; CDR3 protein: CSATAGYEQYF
J gene: TRBJ2-3; V gene: TRBV29-1; clone size: many; CDR3 protein: CSVGRGGDTQYF
J gene: TRBJ2-7; V gene: TRBV7-2; clone size: many; CDR3 protein: CASSLAGDPRSYEQYF
J gene: TRBJ2-7; V gene: TRBV7-6; clone size: -; CDR3 protein: CASSLNSRVADSYEQYF
J gene: TRBJ1-1; V gene: TRBV5-1; clone size: many; CDR3 protein: CASSLRGGAGNTEAFF
J gene: TRBJ2-1; V gene: TRBV5-1; clone size: many; CDR3 protein: CASSWTSGAYNEQFF
J gene: TRBJ2-3; V gene: TRBV20-1; clone size: -; CDR3 protein: CSASPGLAADTQYF
J gene: TRBJ2-2; V gene: TRBV7-6; clone size: many; CDR3 protein: CASSLSRTSALGTGELFF
J gene: TRBJ2-5; V gene: TRBV20-1; clone size: many; CDR3 protein: CSASPGPQETQYF
J gene: TRBJ2-1; V gene: TRBV19; clone size: many; CDR3 protein: CASSIWSGGIENEQFF
J gene: TRBJ2-1; V gene: TRBV12-3/TRBV12-4; clone size: many; CDR3 protein: CASSLAESGEQFF
J gene: TRBJ1-1; V gene: TRBV9; clone size: many; CDR3 protein: CASSPGPRNTEAFF
J gene: TRBJ2-5; V gene: TRBV5-1; clone size: many; CDR3 protein: CASSLAPGQETQYF
J gene: TRBJ2-7; V gene: TRBV20-1; clone size: few; CDR3 protein: CSARAEGHEQYF
J gene: TRBJ1-5; V gene: TRBV29-1; clone size: many; CDR3 protein: CSVLSPGGSNQPQHF
J gene: TRBJ2-2; V gene: TRBV5-5; clone size: many; CDR3 protein: CASSVTATSGELFF
J gene: TRBJ2-7; V gene: TRBV6-5; clone size: few; CDR3 protein: CASSSVWGLAGGREQYF
J gene: TRBJ1-2; V gene: TRBV12-3/TRBV12-4; clone size: -; CDR3 protein: CASTGGGPRDGYTF
J gene: TRBJ2-4; V gene: TRBV5-1; clone size: many; CDR3 protein: CASRLGNIQYF
J gene: TRBJ2-2; V gene: TRBV6-4; clone size: many; CDR3 protein: CASSEWDRGNTGELFF
J gene: TRBJ2-7; V gene: TRBV9; clone size: many; CDR3 protein: CASSVTDRAYEQYF
J gene: TRBJ2-7; V gene: TRBV5-1; clone size: many; CDR3 protein: CASSLQQGPYEQYF
J gene: TRBJ2-3; V gene: TRBV12-3/TRBV12-4; clone size: many; CDR3 protein: CASSRGADTQYF
J gene: TRBJ2-6; V gene: TRBV12-3/TRBV12-4; clone size: many; CDR3 protein: CASSFPGGANVLTF
J gene: TRBJ2-1; V gene: TRBV7-8; clone size: -; CDR3 protein: CASSLMGEEQFF
J gene: TRBJ1-5; V gene: TRBV7-9; clone size: many; CDR3 protein: CASSLQDGGQPQHF
J gene: TRBJ2-3; V gene: TRBV18; clone size: -; CDR3 protein: CASSPTLGRDTQYF
J gene: TRBJ2-1; V gene: TRBV5-1; clone size: -; CDR3 protein: CASPFPLCSYNEQFF
J gene: TRBJ1-4; V gene: TRBV5-1; clone size: many; CDR3 protein: CASSTLPGQGGKLFF
J gene: TRBJ2-3; V gene: TRBV29-1; clone size: -; CDR3 protein: CSVVRDLDRGRADTQYF
J gene: TRBJ2-1; V gene: TRBV29-1; clone size: many; CDR3 protein: CSVDSGQTYNEQFF
J gene: TRBJ1-1; V gene: TRBV6-2/TRBV6-3; clone size: -; CDR3 protein: CASSPLQSGAAFF
J gene: TRBJ2-1; V gene: TRBV20-1; clone size: -; CDR3 protein: CSARDHRGLYNEQFF
J gene: TRBJ2-3; V gene: TRBV10-2; clone size: many; CDR3 protein: CASSESWRGASTDTQYF
J gene: TRBJ1-4; V gene: TRBV5-1; clone size: many; CDR3 protein: CASSLVAGDNEKLFF
J gene: TRBJ1-1; V gene: TRBV20-1; clone size: -; CDR3 protein: CSARDPGQGTTEAFF
J gene: TRBJ2-5; V gene: TRBV27; clone size: few; CDR3 protein: CASTGVGERGVQETQYF
J gene: TRBJ2-2; V gene: TRBV12-3/TRBV12-4; clone size: many; CDR3 protein: CASSLEQANTGELFF
J gene: TRBJ2-1; V gene: TRBV5-1; clone size: few; CDR3 protein: CASRFPSSGGGSYNEQFF
J gene: TRBJ2-7; V gene: TRBV11-2; clone size: many; CDR3 protein: CASSFQGRTYEQYF
J gene: TRBJ2-5; V gene: TRBV10-3; clone size: many; CDR3 protein: CAISESLAYQETQYF
J gene: TRBJ2-2; V gene: TRBV5-1; clone size: many; CDR3 protein: CASSLVGLFTGELFF